Listed below are T cell receptor beta chains from one sample, sequenced in a study of identical twins. MiXCR, applied by TCRdb to the 5' RACE reads, yields one record per CDR3 protein. The sample contains 1.5 million to 2 million distinct CDR3 sequences, 25% to 35% of which appear only once. Sequences were obtained from cord blood. These receptors were taken from a newborn girl in good health. CDR3s include the opening cysteine and the closing phenylalanine or tryptophan. The D gene is left open where the match is weak. Size tells how often a clone was seen (once, few, many) or the class of an expanded clone, and some rows leave it out.

D | J | V | size | DNA | CDR3
TRBD1 | TRBJ1-2 | TRBV7-9 | . | TGTGCCAGCAGCTCCACCCAGACAGGGGCGGTTGGCTACACCTTC | CASSSTQTGAVGYTF
TRBD2 | TRBJ2-3 | TRBV3-1 | few | TGTGCCAGCAGCCAAGCCCCACTAGCGGGGGTACTCGCAGATACGCAGTATTTT | CASSQAPLAGVLADTQYF
. | TRBJ1-2 | TRBV7-2 | . | TGTGCCAGCAGCAGAAGCCCTACCAGGAGTGGCTACACCTTC | CASSRSPTRSGYTF
TRBD1 | TRBJ2-4 | TRBV20-1 | few | TGCAGTCCGGACAGGAGGTACTTC | CSPDRRYF
TRBD2 | TRBJ2-1 | TRBV4-1 | . | TGCGCCAGCAGCCAGACCGGGACTAGCAGCAATGAGCAGTTCTTC | CASSQTGTSSNEQFF
TRBD1 | TRBJ1-5 | TRBV20-1 | few | TGCAGTGCCCTGAGAGGACAGGGTAACCCATATAGCAATCAGCCCCAGCATTTT | CSALRGQGNPYSNQPQHF
TRBD1 | TRBJ2-4 | TRBV20-1 | . | TGCAGTGCTAGATTAGACAGGGTCAAAAACATTCAGTACTTC | CSARLDRVKNIQYF
. | TRBJ2-1 | TRBV2 | . | TGTGCCAGCCTCGGGAGACCCGTCAATGAGCAGTTCTTC | CASLGRPVNEQFF
TRBD2 | TRBJ2-3 | TRBV6-2/TRBV6-3 | once | TGTGCCAGCAGTTACGCTAGCGGGTCTAGCTCAGATACGCAGTATTTT | CASSYASGSSSDTQYF
. | TRBJ2-3 | TRBV4-1 | few | TGCGCCAGCAGCTTACTTAGCGGAGCTAGCACAGATACGCAGTATTTT | CASSLLSGASTDTQYF
TRBD1 | TRBJ1-2 | TRBV20-1 | . | TGCAGTGCTACCGGGACAGGTTCCTATGGCTACACCTTC | CSATGTGSYGYTF
. | TRBJ2-7 | TRBV6-6 | few | TGTGCCAGCAGCAGGGAGTACACCTACAATGAGCAGTACTTC | CASSREYTYNEQYF
TRBD1 | TRBJ1-2 | TRBV12-3/TRBV12-4 | . | TGTGCCAGCAGTTTAGAACAGGGGCTATTGGGTGGCTACACCTTC | CASSLEQGLLGGYTF
. | TRBJ1-2 | TRBV2 | few | TGTGCCAGCTTAGGATTCCCTTCATCTAATGGCTACACCTTC | CASLGFPSSNGYTF
. | TRBJ2-7 | TRBV25-1 | . | TGTGCCAGCAGTGGGAGCGTGAGCTCCTACAATGAGCAGTACTTC | CASSGSVSSYNEQYF
. | TRBJ2-5 | TRBV25-1 | . | TGTGCCAGCAGTGCCCAGGGGTTTTGGAAAGAGACCCAGTACTTC | CASSAQGFWKETQYF
. | TRBJ2-7 | TRBV15 | few | TGTGCCACCAGCGGCATGCCGGGCGGGGAACTCTACGAGCAGTACTTC | CATSGMPGGELYEQYF
. | TRBJ2-4 | TRBV25-1 | few | TGTGCCAGCAGTGGACCCTGGGACGGAAAAACCAAAAACATTCAGTACTTC | CASSGPWDGKTKNIQYF
TRBD1 | TRBJ1-6 | TRBV11-2 | few | TGTGCCAGCAGCTTAGATCCACAGGGGAATTCACCCCTCCACTTT | CASSLDPQGNSPLHF
. | TRBJ2-1 | TRBV11-2 | . | TGTGCCAGCAGCCATGGGCCAAATGAGCAGTTCTTC | CASSHGPNEQFF
. | TRBJ1-5 | TRBV7-2 | few | TGTGCCAGCAGCTTATACGGGACGGTCAATCAGCCCCAGCATTTT | CASSLYGTVNQPQHF
. | TRBJ2-1 | TRBV25-1 | . | TGTGCCAGCAGTGAAAGGGCGGTCTCCTACAATGAGCAGTTCTTC | CASSERAVSYNEQFF
TRBD2 | TRBJ2-2 | TRBV5-1 | few | TGCGCCAGCAGCTTTACTAGCGGATCCAACACCGGGGAGCTGTTTTTT | CASSFTSGSNTGELFF
TRBD1 | TRBJ2-1 | TRBV24-1 | . | TGTGCCACCAGTGCGGGACAGGGTTCCTACGAGCAGTTCTTC | CATSAGQGSYEQFF
. | TRBJ1-2 | TRBV2 | . | TGTGCCAGCAGTGAAAGGGTTCCCTATGGCTACACCTTC | CASSERVPYGYTF
TRBD2 | TRBJ2-5 | TRBV20-1 | . | TGCAGTGCTACCGGGACTAGCGCCCAAGAGACCCAGTACTTC | CSATGTSAQETQYF
TRBD1 | TRBJ1-4 | TRBV7-6 | once | TGTGCCAGCAGCTTAGCGGGTACAGGGGTAAACGAAAAACTGTTTTTT | CASSLAGTGVNEKLFF
. | TRBJ2-7 | TRBV6-5 | . | TGTGCCAACTCCCGCGGAACACAGCAGTACTTC | CANSRGTQQYF
TRBD2 | TRBJ2-7 | TRBV28 | few | TGTGCCAGCAGTCAGGGGACTAGCGGGACCTCCTACGAGCGGTACTTC | CASSQGTSGTSYERYF
TRBD1 | TRBJ1-2 | TRBV4-2 | . | TGTGCCAGCAGCCAGACAGGGGTCGATGGCTACACCTTC | CASSQTGVDGYTF
TRBD1 | TRBJ2-3 | TRBV10-3 | . | TGTGCCATCGGACTGAACCGGGACAGGGGAACAGATACGCAGTATTTT | CAIGLNRDRGTDTQYF
. | TRBJ1-4 | TRBV20-1 | few | TGCAGTGCTAGAGAGGGTTCCGGGAAACTGTTTTTT | CSAREGSGKLFF
. | TRBJ1-1 | TRBV12-5 | . | TGTGCTAGTGGATCAGGGGAGAACACTGAAGCTTTCTTT | CASGSGENTEAFF
. | TRBJ1-2 | TRBV20-1 | few | TGCAGTGCTAGAGATCTGGCAGGGCCCTATGGCTACACCTTC | CSARDLAGPYGYTF
. | TRBJ1-5 | TRBV4-2 | few | TGTGCCAGCAGCCAAGGCGGCAGGGAGGGCAATCAGCCCCAGCATTTT | CASSQGGREGNQPQHF
. | TRBJ2-3 | TRBV5-1 | few | TGCGCCAGCAGCTTGGGTCCCCGGGTGGATACGCAGTATTTT | CASSLGPRVDTQYF
TRBD2 | TRBJ2-2 | TRBV5-4 | . | TGTGCCAGCAGCAGCGGGAAGAACACCGGGGAGCTGTTTTTT | CASSSGKNTGELFF
. | TRBJ2-3 | TRBV5-1 | . | TGCGCCAGCAGCTTGTCTATTTCGGGGACCACAGATACGCAGTATTTT | CASSLSISGTTDTQYF
TRBD2 | TRBJ2-3 | TRBV5-6 | . | TGTGCCAGCAGCAGTAGCGGGGGGCCCCGCACAGATACGCAGTATTTT | CASSSSGGPRTDTQYF
. | TRBJ2-3 | TRBV14 | few | TGTGCCAGCAGCCAAGATCCGTGGACAGATACGCAGTATTTT | CASSQDPWTDTQYF
. | TRBJ2-7 | TRBV20-1 | many | TGCAGCGCTCGGACAGCCTACGAGCAGTACTTC | CSARTAYEQYF
TRBD2 | TRBJ2-4 | TRBV7-2 | . | TGTGCCAGCAGCCCCAGCGGGAGTCGGGACATTCAGTACTTC | CASSPSGSRDIQYF
TRBD2 | TRBJ2-3 | TRBV11-2 | . | TGTGCCAGCAGCTTAGGGGGGACTAGCCGGGCGGCTACGCAGTATTTT | CASSLGGTSRAATQYF
. | TRBJ2-3 | TRBV6-1 | many | TGTGCCAGCAGCGAAGGAGTTTCGACAGATACGCAGTATTTT | CASSEGVSTDTQYF
TRBD2 | TRBJ2-1 | TRBV20-1 | many | TGCAGTGCACCAACTAGCGGGAGAAGGAATGAGCAGTTCTTC | CSAPTSGRRNEQFF
TRBD1 | TRBJ2-7 | TRBV10-3 | many | TGTGCCATCTCGGACAGGGAAGGGTACGAGCAGTACTTC | CAISDREGYEQYF
. | TRBJ2-7 | TRBV20-1 | . | TGCAGTGCTAGAGCCATTGGGACGGGACCCTACGAGCAGTACTTC | CSARAIGTGPYEQYF
TRBD1 | TRBJ2-3 | TRBV6-5 | . | TGTGCCAGCAGTTACTTCGGACAGGGCCCAGATACGCAGTATTTT | CASSYFGQGPDTQYF
. | TRBJ2-3 | TRBV6-2/TRBV6-3 | few | TGTGCCAGCAGTTACTCGCGGCGTCTACTAACCCACACAGATACGCAGTATTTT | CASSYSRRLLTHTDTQYF
TRBD2 | TRBJ2-3 | TRBV28 | . | TGTGCCAGCAGTCCGAGCGGGAGGTGGGCAGATACGCAGTATTTT | CASSPSGRWADTQYF
. | TRBJ2-7 | TRBV7-9 | . | TGTGCCAGCAGCAAAAGGGCGGGGAACGAGCAGTACTTC | CASSKRAGNEQYF
TRBD1 | TRBJ1-2 | TRBV20-1 | . | TGCAGTGCTAGACCCGGGACAGGCAACTATGGCTACACCTTC | CSARPGTGNYGYTF
TRBD1 | TRBJ1-4 | TRBV20-1 | . | TGCAGTGCTAGCCTGACCTCAACAGGGGTGAGAGAAAAACTGTTTTTT | CSASLTSTGVREKLFF
. | TRBJ2-7 | TRBV10-3 | . | TGTGCCATCAGTGACGGGAGCAGTGCTCCCTACGAGCAGTACTTC | CAISDGSSAPYEQYF
. | TRBJ2-1 | TRBV20-1 | few | TGCAGTGCGGGGACTCTCGATGAGCAGTTCTTC | CSAGTLDEQFF
. | TRBJ1-6 | TRBV7-8 | . | TGTGCCAGCAGCTTAGCAAGGCAGCTCAATTCACCCCTCCACTTT | CASSLARQLNSPLHF